Shown below are 5 T cell receptor beta chains from a single sample sequenced in a study of blood T cell repertoires in COVID-19. The data were produced by immunoSEQ multiplex PCR, yet TCRdb's version contains in-frame clones alone and is incomplete. This table holds some 330,000 clones, approximately 90% found once. The sequencing input was PBMCs or T cells enriched from blood (not recorded which). Every receptor here comes from a young man who had recovered from COVID-19.

This sequence joins TRBV4-1 and TRBJ2-3; weak D call: TRBD1 (7 bases). The ends were cut back, 1 base at V and 2 bases at J, with 16 bases in the middle. Looked up from germline, CDR1 is MGHRA and CDR2 is YSYEKL. This CDR3 is 17 amino acids long. The CDR3 coding sequence is TGCGCCAGCAGCCAAGCTACAGCAGGGGGGCACACAGATACGCAGTATTTT. Translated, it gives CASSQATAGGHTDTQYF.

This clone was picked up a small number of times. J is TRBJ1-5 and V is TRBV15, with D unclear. The CDR3 sequence is 14 residues long. The germline CDR1 and CDR2 sequences are LNHNV and YYDKDF (reference sequence). The V end was cut by 5 bases, the J end by 3 bases, with 11 bases between. The CDR3 bases are TGTGCCACCAGCCCCGGAGGTACCAATCAGCCCCAGCATTTT. It is translated as CATSPGGTNQPQHF.

V is TRBV24-1 and J is TRBJ1-3; D gene ambiguous. Looked up from germline, CDR1 is KGHDR and CDR2 is SFDVKD. V shed 5 bases and J shed 0 bases, with 19 bases lying between them. The CDR3 runs 18 residues. In DNA, the CDR3 is TGTGCCACCAGTGGGCCTAACGGTCGCGGCAACTCTGGAAACACCATATATTTT. This gives the protein CATSGPNGRGNSGNTIYF.

The chain combines TRBV7-2 with TRBJ1-1; D is possibly TRBD1 (6 bases). CDR1 SGHTA and CDR2 FQGNSA come from the germline V gene. V lost 7 bases, J lost 7 bases, and 16 bases lay in between. The CDR3 has 13 amino acids. CDR3 region: CASISGGLVEAFF. CDR3 bases: TGTGCCAGCATCTCCGGGGGGCTCGTTGAAGCTTTCTTT.

The chain recombines TRBV7-9 with TRBJ2-2; D unresolved. From germline, CDR1 is SEHNR and CDR2 FQNEAQ (reference sequence). CDR3 length: 14 amino acids. V was shortened by 2 bases and J by 6 bases, with 10 bases between the two germline ends. The CDR3 loop is CASSLSLTAGELFF. The CDR3, as DNA: TGTGCCAGCAGCTTAAGTCTTACGGCCGGGGAGCTGTTTTTT.